This T cell receptor (beta chain) is from a study of graft-versus-host responses after intestinal transplantation. Study overall: Transplant types were multivisceral, liver-intestinal, or isolated intestinal. Study findings and constraints: Circulating GvH clones peaking coincided with falling HvG clones soon after transplant. Marrow from the recipient contained GvH clones, some of which had appeared first in ileum or blood.

A remark on this clone: The antigen is not known.

V shed 4 bases and J 5 bases; nucleotides not matched to a gene: 10. CDR1 and CDR2 (germline): GTSNPN, SVGIG (reference sequence). The CDR3 is 14 amino acids. TCRdb's copy holds only in-frame clones and misses some; the assay was immunoSEQ multiplex PCR. This table has about 120,000 clones, just under 95% appearing once. V gene TRBV30 combines with J gene TRBJ2-7, with 8 bases lining up with TRBD2. The sequencing used unstimulated CD4+ T cells sorted from spleen or lymph node cells, collected before intestinal transplant. This TCR was recovered from a human donor who received an intestinal transplant. CDR3 bases: TGTGCCTGGACTGAGATCGGGAGGGAGCACGAGCAGTACTTC. The encoded protein is CAWTEIGREHEQYF.